Listed below are T cell receptor beta chains from one sample, sequenced in a study of OX40 agonist ivuxolimab in advanced cancers. Produced via immunoSEQ multiplex PCR; TCRdb's table is partial and in-frame only. The repertoire holds 79,000 or so clones, with 91% as singletons. Source: CD4+ or CD8+ T cells sorted from blood, taken in a trial of the OX40 agonist ivuxolimab. The receptors derive from an adult with an advanced solid tumor such as melanoma, head and neck, liver or kidney cancer. CDR3s include the opening cysteine and the closing phenylalanine or tryptophan. D genes are given only for firm matches.

v_gene: TRBV7-9
d_gene: TRBD2
CDR3aa: CASSRPGLAGGPGDTQYF

v_gene: TRBV11-1
d_gene: -
CDR3aa: CASSYQGSEAFF

v_gene: TRBV7-2
d_gene: -
CDR3aa: CASSLEFGVSAKNIQYF

v_gene: TRBV10-3
d_gene: -
CDR3aa: CAISQTGYEQYF

v_gene: TRBV28
d_gene: TRBD1
CDR3aa: CASSFQDRGNEQYF

v_gene: TRBV9
d_gene: -
CDR3aa: CASSPFDGNQPQHF

v_gene: TRBV18
d_gene: -
CDR3aa: CASSPRGELFF

v_gene: TRBV5-5
d_gene: -
CDR3aa: CASSFQGFTAWNEQFF

v_gene: TRBV30
d_gene: -
CDR3aa: CAWSTEQELFF

v_gene: TRBV7-2
d_gene: TRBD1
CDR3aa: CASSPGQASYEQYF

v_gene: TRBV6-5
d_gene: TRBD2
CDR3aa: CASSRVAGGSNEQFF

v_gene: TRBV28
d_gene: -
CDR3aa: CASTIPNEKLFF